A single sample gave rise to the 15 T cell receptor beta chains below, sequenced in a study of T-cell reconstitution after alpha-beta-depleted transplantation in children (dated by TCRdb to the mid-2010s). Library construction relied on PCR. Sequencing was performed on an Illumina HiSeq 2500. TCR library preparation used molecular barcoding, with unique molecular identifiers applied to normalize quantification of the TCRbeta repertoire. The public reads were run again by TCRdb, first through fastp at Q25 and then through MiXCR, and only productive beta chains were kept. One record per CDR3 amino acid sequence lists the most common genes and DNA. The sample contains approximately 430,000 distinct CDR3 sequences, around 15% of them found a single time. Of the sample, approximately 28% falls within the top ten clones. What the treatment or condition label conveys for this sample: allogeneic hematopoietic cell transplantation with graft depleted of TCRalphabeta T cells and CD19 B cells.

Sequencing used PBMCs, mostly from graft donor cells, obtained 360 days after TCRalphabeta/CD19-depleted stem cell transplant. The receptors originated from a boy less than two years old who had a stem cell transplant for Wiskott-Aldrich syndrome, so the T cells may come from the graft donor.

This chain joins TRBV4-1 and TRBJ1-5; possible D gene TRBD1, 6 bases. There are 14 residues in the CDR3. CDR1 is MGHRA, CDR2 YSYEKL, per germline. Trimming stripped 4 bases from V and 6 bases from J, with 13 bases between. CDR3 in DNA: TGCGCCAGCAGCCGAAAGGACAGAGGTCAGCCCCAGCATTTT. Encoded protein: CASSRKDRGQPQHF.

This clonotype was observed a few times. The chain uses TRBV5-5 and TRBJ2-1; D might be TRBD1 (5 bases). CDR1 is SGHKS and CDR2 is YYEKEE in the germline V gene (reference sequence). The CDR3 totals 11 residues. Trimming removed 4 bases at V and 11 bases at J, with 10 bases between. Here the CDR3 DNA reads TGTGCCAGCAGCCAGGGTCAGAAGCAGTTCTTC. Translation gives CASSQGQKQFF.

The V call is TRBV3-1, the J call TRBJ2-2, with D possibly TRBD2 on 6 matching bases. V lost 1 base and J 7 bases, leaving 13 bases between the germline ends. The CDR3 is 15 residues long. In germline, CDR1 is LGHDT, CDR2 YNNKEL (reference sequence). CDR3 protein: CASSQGFVGSGELFF. DNA for the CDR3: TGTGCCAGCAGCCAAGGTTTCGTCGGGAGCGGGGAGCTGTTTTTT.

This clonotype was detected many times. This chain joins TRBV27 and TRBJ2-6; D gene unclear. Germline CDR1 and CDR2: MNHEY and SMNVEV (reference sequence). V lost 8 bases and J lost 2, with 10 bases in between. The CDR3 contains 14 residues. CDR3 nucleotide sequence: TGTGCCAGCTGGTCCCTAACTGGGGCCAACGTCCTGACTTTC. It encodes CASWSLTGANVLTF.

In its sample, this clonotype was seen many times. The chain is built from TRBV14 and TRBJ1-2; TRBD1 might be the D (6 bases). The CDR3 loop spans 13 amino acids. The germline V and J ends were trimmed by 1 base and 5 bases, with 8 bases remaining between them. CDR1 is SGHDN and CDR2 is FVKESK in the germline V gene. The CDR3: CASSQAGVYGYTF. The CDR3, as DNA: TGTGCCAGCAGCCAAGCAGGGGTTTATGGCTACACCTTC.

This clonotype has ten or more counts. The chain links TRBV3-1 to TRBJ2-5, with no clear D. CDR3 size: 12 residues. The V gene lost 2 bases and the J gene lost 5 bases, with 6 bases spanning the gap. Germline CDR1 and CDR2: LGHDT and YNNKEL (reference sequence). The CDR3: CASSQRSETQYF. The CDR3 DNA reads TGTGCCAGCAGCCAAAGGTCGGAGACCCAGTACTTC.

The sample holds a few counts of this clonotype. The chain combines TRBV4-3 with TRBJ2-3; D possibly corresponds to TRBD1 (5 bases). The CDR3 length is 17 residues. V gave up 1 base and J gave up 3 bases, with 17 bases separating them. Germline V gives CDR1 LGHNA, CDR2 YSLEER. The DNA for the CDR3 is TGCGCCAGCAGCCAAGGCTTCCAGGGATTCAGAACAGATACGCAGTATTTT. This codes for CASSQGFQGFRTDTQYF.

This rearrangement joins TRBV27 to TRBJ2-5, with 8 nucleotides matching TRBD1. Germline V gene sequence: CDR1 MNHEY, CDR2 SMNVEV (reference sequence). J was trimmed by 3 bases and V by 0 bases; bases with no gene match: 15. The CDR3 consists of 19 residues. This CDR3 is CASSLSYAFSRGRKETQYF. The CDR3 bases are TGTGCCAGCAGTTTATCTTATGCCTTCTCCAGGGGGCGGAAAGAGACCCAGTACTTC.

The chain employs TRBV5-1 and TRBJ1-2; D is ambiguous. Trimming cost V 3 bases and J 6 bases, with 15 bases left between them. CDR1 and CDR2 (germline): SGHRS, YFSETQ. The CDR3 consists of 14 residues. For the CDR3, the DNA is TGCGCCAGCAGCTATGAACTAACCACGGATGGCTACACCTTC. As protein: CASSYELTTDGYTF.

The chain joins TRBV20-1 to TRBJ2-5; possible D gene TRBD2, 5 bases. The germline V and J ends were trimmed by 6 bases and 0 bases, with 8 bases remaining between them. There are 12 residues in the CDR3. Germline V gene data show CDR1 as DFQATT and CDR2 as SNEGSKA (reference sequence). The CDR3 is CSAVANQETQYF. CDR3 coding DNA: TGCAGTGCCGTAGCGAACCAAGAGACCCAGTACTTC.

This clonotype was seen more than once but under ten times. The genes are TRBV6-2 or TRBV6-3 and TRBJ2-1; TRBD2 matches 9 bases. Germline loops: CDR1 MNHEY, CDR2 SVGEGT. With 5 bases clipped from V and 4 bases from J, the junction kept 6 bases outside the gene matches. This CDR3 contains 15 residues. CDR3: CASSPSGVAYNEQFF. The CDR3, as DNA: TGTGCCAGCAGTCCTAGCGGGGTAGCTTACAATGAGCAGTTCTTC.

This chain connects TRBV11-2 to TRBJ2-7; 9 bases map to TRBD1. The CDR3 consists of 15 residues. V shed 5 bases and J 4 bases; nucleotides not matched to a gene: 9. Germline V gene sequence: CDR1 SGHAT, CDR2 FQNNGV. CDR3 loop: CASSPRDREKYEQYF. CDR3 nucleotide sequence: TGTGCCAGCAGCCCCCGGGACAGGGAAAAATACGAGCAGTACTTC.

This clonotype has only a few counts. DNA for the CDR3: TGTGCCAGCAGTTTAGGGACCGGGACAAGCTCCTACAATGAGCAGTTCTTC. Amino acids: CASSLGTGTSSYNEQFF. V and J are TRBV12-3 or TRBV12-4 and TRBJ2-1, with D possibly being TRBD1 (6 bases). This CDR3 spans 17 amino acids. Trimming cost V 1 base and J 0 bases, with 13 bases left between them.

The rearrangement links TRBV20-1 to TRBJ2-7, with D possibly being TRBD1 or TRBD2 (5 bases each). The CDR3 runs 15 residues. The ends were cut back, 2 bases at V and 0 bases at J, with 14 bases in the middle. Germline CDR1 is DFQATT and CDR2 is SNEGSKA (reference sequence). The CDR3 region has the DNA TGCAGTGCTAGATCGTACCGGGACGTCTCCTACGAGCAGTACTTC. Protein sequence: CSARSYRDVSYEQYF.

The chain's CDR3 is CASSQDTREGLGQFF. The CDR3 DNA reads TGCGCCAGCAGCCAAGATACTCGGGAGGGCCTAGGGCAGTTCTTC. This sequence joins TRBV4-3 and TRBJ2-1; 8 bases agree with TRBD2. CDR3 size: 15 residues. Losses at the gene ends were 0 bases for V and 12 bases for J; bases not matched to a gene: 10. Looked up from germline, CDR1 is LGHNA and CDR2 is YSLEER.